The present T cell receptor beta chain was sequenced within a study of T-cell memory formation after mild COVID-19. Overall study context: The TCR clusters were mostly specific to one donor. Overall study findings and caveats: Day 15 to 85 contractors were CD4/CD8 balanced; later expanders leaned CD4+. A second wave of clones peaked on day 37, and their SARS-CoV-2 specificity went unconfirmed.

In this sample, this clonotype turned up a few times. Its target is not known. The CDR3 extends over 15 amino acids. The germline V gene has CDR1 MGHRA and CDR2 YSYEKL. The V and J ends lost 1 base and 6 bases respectively, with 13 bases between them. TCR alpha and TCR beta cDNA libraries with sample barcodes and UMIs came from 5'RACE using constant-segment primers. A single record per CDR3 protein comes from TCRdb applying MiXCR to the 5' RACE reads. The sample holds under 700,000 distinct CDR3 sequences, roughly 20% seen once. Material for sequencing was PBMCs or a T cell subset sorted from them (not recorded which). This TCR was sampled from an adult woman who had mild COVID-19 (a few samples of this study predate the infection). Cell type and time point are not known. This chain connects TRBV4-1 to TRBJ2-1; no reliable D call. CDR3 DNA sequence: TGCGCCAGCAGCCAAGTTGTGGGCGCGGCCAATGAGCAGTTCTTC. It codes for CASSQVVGAANEQFF.